Presented here are 8 T cell receptor beta chains from one specimen sequenced in a study of T cells after yellow fever vaccination. TCRdb reprocessed the 5' RACE reads via MiXCR and lists one record per CDR3 protein. The sample holds about 350,000 distinct CDR3 sequences; approximately 13% are singletons and the top ten take roughly 3.1%. The sequencing used CD4+ T cells sorted from PBMCs, collected 15 days after the yellow fever booster vaccination. The receptors originated from a man between 18 and 35 years old who received the YFV17D yellow fever vaccine.

This chain links TRBV5-5 with TRBJ1-4; 9 bases are shared with TRBD1. Germline V lookup: CDR1 SGHKS, CDR2 YYEKEE (reference sequence). This CDR3 contains 15 residues. V shed 4 bases, J shed 8 bases, and the junction held 9 bases outside the gene matches. The CDR3 sequence is CASSSNRGPGEKLFF. The CDR3 coding sequence is TGTGCCAGCAGCAGCAACAGGGGGCCAGGAGAAAAACTGTTTTTT. The entire variable domain, with the rest obtained from reference TRBV5-5 and TRBJ1-4, is as follows: DAGVTQSPTHLIKTRGQQVTLRCSPISGHKSVSWYQQVLGQGPQFIFQYYEKEERGRGNFPDRFSARQFPNYSSELNVNALLLGDSALYLCASSSNRGPGEKLFFGSGTQLSVL.

J is TRBJ2-6 and V is TRBV12-3 or TRBV12-4; 7 bases line up with TRBD1. The CDR3 covers 15 residues. Trimming took 6 bases from V and 2 from J; bases not matched to a gene: 4. CDR3 amino acids: CASSWDRPGANVLTF. Here the CDR3 DNA reads TGTGCCAGCAGCTGGGACAGACCTGGGGCCAACGTCCTGACTTTC.

The J gene is TRBJ1-4, the V gene TRBV4-1, with no clear D. The V end was cut by 4 bases, the J end by 8 bases, with 11 bases between. Per germline, CDR1 MGHRA and CDR2 YSYEKL. The CDR3 spans 13 residues. The CDR3 is CASSRTPGEKLFF. CDR3 coding DNA: TGCGCCAGCAGCCGCACGCCGGGGGAAAAACTGTTTTTT.

The chain employs TRBV4-2 and TRBJ2-5, with 11 bases fitting TRBD2. The V segment lost 0 bases and the J segment 5 bases; nucleotides outside the gene matches: 5. Germline V gives CDR1 LGHNA, CDR2 YNFKEQ. CDR3 size: 16 residues. This CDR3 is CASSQDASGGWETQYF. The DNA for the CDR3 is TGTGCCAGCAGCCAAGACGCTAGCGGGGGGTGGGAGACCCAGTACTTC.

This clonotype showed up just a few times. This sequence joins TRBV20-1 and TRBJ2-5; D is unclear. This CDR3 is built from 12 residues. V dropped 3 bases and J dropped 6 bases, with 11 bases sitting between them. CDR1 is DFQATT and CDR2 is SNEGSKA in the germline V gene (reference sequence). The CDR3 is CSASSRLQTQYF. The CDR3, as DNA: TGCAGTGCTAGTTCCCGCTTACAGACCCAGTACTTC.

The CDR3: CASPLAGGYNEQYF. Here the CDR3 DNA reads TGTGCCAGCCCTCTAGCGGGGGGTTACAATGAGCAGTACTTC. The chain is built from TRBV3-2 and TRBJ2-1; the table's D call TRBD2 went unverified against the DNA. The last part of the DNA fits TRBJ2-7 better; the J call may be wrong. TRBV3-2 is a recognized pseudogene. CDR3 size: 14 residues.

In DNA form, the CDR3 reads TGTGCCAGCACTAGCGGGGAATTCAGTGAAGCTTTCTTT. It codes for CASTSGEFSEAFF. The chain has TRBV6-1 and TRBJ1-1; D gene unclear. CDR1 MNHNS and CDR2 SASEGT come from the germline V gene. The ends were cut back, 7 bases at V and 7 bases at J, with 16 bases in the middle. CDR3 length: 13 amino acids.

The table lists this clonotype with a few counts. V is TRBV28 and J is TRBJ1-2; possible D gene TRBD1, 6 bases. The V and J ends lost 8 bases and 6 bases respectively, with 16 bases between them. This CDR3 contains 13 residues. Germline lookup yields CDR1 MDHEN and CDR2 SYDVKM. DNA of the CDR3: TGTGCCAGCGGCCGGGGACAAAGAAATGGCTACACCTTC. Residues: CASGRGQRNGYTF.